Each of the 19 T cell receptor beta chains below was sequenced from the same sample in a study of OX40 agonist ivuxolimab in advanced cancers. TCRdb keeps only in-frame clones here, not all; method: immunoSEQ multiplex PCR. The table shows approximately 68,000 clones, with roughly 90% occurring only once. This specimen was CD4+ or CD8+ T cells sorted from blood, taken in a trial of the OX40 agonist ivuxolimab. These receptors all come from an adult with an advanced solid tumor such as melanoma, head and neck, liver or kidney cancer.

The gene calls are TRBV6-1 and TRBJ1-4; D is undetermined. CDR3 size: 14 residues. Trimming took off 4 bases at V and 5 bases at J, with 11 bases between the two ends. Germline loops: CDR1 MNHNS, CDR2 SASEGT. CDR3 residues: CASSVGLDNEKLFF. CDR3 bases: TGTGCCAGCAGTGTAGGATTAGACAATGAAAAACTGTTTTTT.

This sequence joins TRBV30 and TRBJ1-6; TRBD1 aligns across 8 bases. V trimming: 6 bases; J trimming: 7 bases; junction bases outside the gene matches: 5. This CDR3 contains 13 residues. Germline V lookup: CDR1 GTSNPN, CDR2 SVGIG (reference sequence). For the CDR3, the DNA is TGTGCCTGCGAGACAGGGGACAATTCACCCCTCCACTTT. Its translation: CACETGDNSPLHF.

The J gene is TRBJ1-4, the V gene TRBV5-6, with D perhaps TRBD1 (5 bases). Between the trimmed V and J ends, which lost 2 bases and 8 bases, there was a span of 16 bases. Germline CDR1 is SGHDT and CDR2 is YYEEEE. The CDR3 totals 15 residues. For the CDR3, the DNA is TGTGCCAGCAGCTTTTGGGAGACAGCGTACGAAAAACTGTTTTTT. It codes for CASSFWETAYEKLFF. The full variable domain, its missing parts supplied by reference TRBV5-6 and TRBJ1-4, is DAGVTQSPTHLIKTRGQQVTLRCSPKSGHDTVSWYQQALGQGPQFIFQYYEEEERQRGNFPDRFSGHQFPNYSSELNVNALLLGDSALYLCASSFWETAYEKLFFGSGTQLSVL.

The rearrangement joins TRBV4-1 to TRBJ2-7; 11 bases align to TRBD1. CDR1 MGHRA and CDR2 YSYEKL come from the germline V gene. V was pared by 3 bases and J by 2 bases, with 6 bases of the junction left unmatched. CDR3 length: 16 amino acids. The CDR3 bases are TGCGCCAGCAGCCAGGGACCGGGACAGGGGGCCTACGAGCAGTACTTC. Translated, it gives CASSQGPGQGAYEQYF.

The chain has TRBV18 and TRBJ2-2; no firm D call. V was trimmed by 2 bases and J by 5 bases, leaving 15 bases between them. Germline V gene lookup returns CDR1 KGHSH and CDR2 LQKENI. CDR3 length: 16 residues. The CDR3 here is CASSPAGSFVTGELFF. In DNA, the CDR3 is TGTGCCAGCTCACCAGCCGGCTCCTTCGTTACCGGGGAGCTGTTTTTT.

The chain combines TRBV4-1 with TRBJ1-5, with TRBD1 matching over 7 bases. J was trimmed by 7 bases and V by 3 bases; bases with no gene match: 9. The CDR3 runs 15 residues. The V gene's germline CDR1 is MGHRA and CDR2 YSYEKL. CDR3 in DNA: TGCGCCAGCAGCCAGGGACAGTCATTTTACCAGCCCCAGCATTTT. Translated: CASSQGQSFYQPQHF.

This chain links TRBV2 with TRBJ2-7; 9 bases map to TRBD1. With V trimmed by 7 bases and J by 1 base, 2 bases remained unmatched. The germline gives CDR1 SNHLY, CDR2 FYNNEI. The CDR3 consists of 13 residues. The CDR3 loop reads CASKTGGSYEQYF. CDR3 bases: TGTGCCAGCAAGACAGGGGGTTCCTACGAGCAGTACTTC. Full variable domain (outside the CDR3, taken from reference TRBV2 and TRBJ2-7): EPEVTQTPSHQVTQMGQEVILRCVPISNHLYFYWYRQILGQKVEFLVSFYNNEISEKSEIFDDQFSVERPDGSNFTLKIRSTKLEDSAMYFCASKTGGSYEQYFGPGTRLTVT.

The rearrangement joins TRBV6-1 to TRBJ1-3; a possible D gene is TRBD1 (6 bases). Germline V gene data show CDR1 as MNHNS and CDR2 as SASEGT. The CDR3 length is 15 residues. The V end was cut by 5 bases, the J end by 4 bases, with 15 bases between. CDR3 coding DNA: TGTGCCAGCAGTCAACAGGGTATGGGGGGAAACACCATATATTTT. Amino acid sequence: CASSQQGMGGNTIYF.

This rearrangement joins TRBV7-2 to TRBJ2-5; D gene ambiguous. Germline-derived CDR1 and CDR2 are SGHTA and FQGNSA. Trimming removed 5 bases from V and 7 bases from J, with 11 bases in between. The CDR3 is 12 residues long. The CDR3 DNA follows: TGTGCCAGCAGCCCCACGATGAGGACCCAGTACTTC. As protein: CASSPTMRTQYF.

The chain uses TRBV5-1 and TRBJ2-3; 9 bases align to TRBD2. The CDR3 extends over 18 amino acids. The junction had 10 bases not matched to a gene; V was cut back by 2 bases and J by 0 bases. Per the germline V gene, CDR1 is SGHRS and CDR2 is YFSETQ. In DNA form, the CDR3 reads TGCGCCAGCAGCTTTGGCGGGGGGGGCACCAGGAGCACAGATACGCAGTATTTT. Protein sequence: CASSFGGGGTRSTDTQYF.

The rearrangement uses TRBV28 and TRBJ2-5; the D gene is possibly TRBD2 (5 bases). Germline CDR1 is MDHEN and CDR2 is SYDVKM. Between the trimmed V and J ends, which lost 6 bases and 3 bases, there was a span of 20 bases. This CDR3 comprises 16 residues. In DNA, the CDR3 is TGTGCCAGCAGCGGACGTGGAACGGGGTTGGAAGAGACCCAGTACTTC. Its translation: CASSGRGTGLEETQYF.

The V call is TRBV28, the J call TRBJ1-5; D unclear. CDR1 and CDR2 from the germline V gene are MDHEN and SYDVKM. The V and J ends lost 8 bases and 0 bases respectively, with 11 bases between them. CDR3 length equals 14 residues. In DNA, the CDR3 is TGTGCCAGCCGGGTGGGCGGTAGCAATCAGCCCCAGCATTTT. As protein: CASRVGGSNQPQHF.

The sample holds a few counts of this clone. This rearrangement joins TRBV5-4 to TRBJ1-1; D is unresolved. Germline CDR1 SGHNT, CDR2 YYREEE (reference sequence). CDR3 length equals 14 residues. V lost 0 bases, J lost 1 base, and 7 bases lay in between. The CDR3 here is CASSLGAGNTEAFF. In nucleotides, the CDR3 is TGTGCCAGCAGCTTGGGTGCGGGGAACACTGAAGCTTTCTTT.

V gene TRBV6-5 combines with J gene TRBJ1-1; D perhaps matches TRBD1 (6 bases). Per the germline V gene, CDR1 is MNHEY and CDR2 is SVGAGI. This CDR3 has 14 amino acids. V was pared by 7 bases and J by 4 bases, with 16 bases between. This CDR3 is CASKKTGSGTEAFF. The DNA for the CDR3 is TGTGCCAGCAAGAAGACAGGCTCAGGCACTGAAGCTTTCTTT.

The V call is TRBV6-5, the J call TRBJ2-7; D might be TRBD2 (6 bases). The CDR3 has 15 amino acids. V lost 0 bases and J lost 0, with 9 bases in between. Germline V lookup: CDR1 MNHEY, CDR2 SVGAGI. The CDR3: CASSYSVGGSYEQYF. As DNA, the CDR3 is TGTGCCAGCAGTTACTCAGTGGGGGGCTCCTACGAGCAGTACTTC.

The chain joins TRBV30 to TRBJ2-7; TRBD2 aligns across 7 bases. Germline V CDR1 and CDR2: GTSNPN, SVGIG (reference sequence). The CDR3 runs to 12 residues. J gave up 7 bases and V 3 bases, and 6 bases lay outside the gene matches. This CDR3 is CAWRAGVGEQYF. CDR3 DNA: TGTGCCTGGAGGGCGGGGGTGGGGGAGCAGTACTTC.

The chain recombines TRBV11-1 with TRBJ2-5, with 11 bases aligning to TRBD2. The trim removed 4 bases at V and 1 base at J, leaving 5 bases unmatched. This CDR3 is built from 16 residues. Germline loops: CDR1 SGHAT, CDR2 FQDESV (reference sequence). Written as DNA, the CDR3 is TGTGCCAGCAGCTCGAGACTAGCGGGACCCCAAGAGACCCAGTACTTC. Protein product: CASSSRLAGPQETQYF.

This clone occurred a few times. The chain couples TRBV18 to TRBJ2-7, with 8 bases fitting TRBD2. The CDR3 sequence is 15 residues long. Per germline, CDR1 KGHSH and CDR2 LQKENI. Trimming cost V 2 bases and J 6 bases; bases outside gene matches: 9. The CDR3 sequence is CASSPTGTRGSEQYF. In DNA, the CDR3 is TGTGCCAGCTCACCAACCGGGACTAGGGGGAGCGAGCAGTACTTC.

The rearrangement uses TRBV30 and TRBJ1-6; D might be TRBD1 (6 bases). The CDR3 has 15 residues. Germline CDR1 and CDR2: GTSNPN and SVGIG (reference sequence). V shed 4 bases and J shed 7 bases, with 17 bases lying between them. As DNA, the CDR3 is TGTGCCTGGAATGTGGGGCAGGGGAGAAATTCACCCCTCCACTTT. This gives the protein CAWNVGQGRNSPLHF.